This TCR beta chain emerged from a study of cytomegalovirus exposure and HLA in healthy donors (dated by TCRdb to about 2017). Regarding the study in general: In an earlier analysis of some 610 of the donors, less than 350 Gb of sequence data and 90 million to 120 million unique TCR beta sequences from 180 million or so T cells were reported. Around 320 gigabases of sequencing data and some 85 million unique TCR sequences were included in an early release covering around 650 HLA-typed donors. Among the approximately 420 genotyped donors, around 81% belonged to the genetic ancestry cluster associated with self-reported Caucasian donors. The study was designed to test whether signatures of past pathogen exposure could be identified by cataloging public T cell receptors. Using immunosequencing, the study profiled T cell repertoires from 666 subjects and related those repertoires to cytomegalovirus serostatus. In addition to the first cohort of around 670 subjects, a separate validation cohort of 130 or so different subjects was used. To predict cytomegalovirus infection status, the study brought together high-throughput TCR immunosequencing, statistical association of individual TCRs with disease status, and machine learning. A later analysis re-analyzed previously published TCR beta repertoires from 666 donors and added high-resolution HLA genotyping to study TCR occurrence patterns. Rather than drawing on any new phenotypic data, the later analysis identified candidate immune exposures from TCR beta sequences and the way those sequences occurred across donors. An earlier analysis of 587 of the donors used high-throughput TCR beta sequencing to judge whether each TCR beta V gene segment behaved as functional or pseudogenic. Alongside the repertoire data, information on donor age, sex, ethnicity and CMV serostatus was compiled. In a later genetic analysis, genome-wide SNP genotypes for about 55% of the roughly 700 donors were used, and that subset was treated as a discovery cohort. Every repertoire in the discovery cohort had been generated on one and the same sequencing platform. HLA typing included class I and class II loci at four-digit resolution. Typing coverage differed by locus: A, B, C, DRB1 and DQB1 were typed in about 629-640 donors, DQA1 in 522, DPA1 in 606, and DPB1 in roughly 450. Because of strong linkage in the cohort, four or five DR-DQ haplotypes were treated as single units for association and clustering. On average, over 200,000 unique TCR beta nucleotide sequences were sequenced per donor among a few hundred genotyped donors of the cohort, with roughly 20% of those sequences being non-productive.

The full study reports these points: A total of around 150 TCR beta chains were listed by the study as associated with cytomegalovirus. In a later analysis, several top co-occurrence clusters were reported to appear linked to parvovirus B19, influenza, CMV and Epstein-Barr virus. An earlier analysis of 587 of the donors showed that most TCR beta V segments appeared in productive rearrangements either about 90% or about 30% of the time, which broadly matched IMGT annotations. In a later analysis, HLA-associated TCR beta chains showed more clonal expansion and lower generation probabilities than non-associated chains that were equally common. Linkage disequilibrium might explain the correlated functional status among segregating V segments, but an unknown experimental factor could not be excluded. In this cohort, only TCR beta chains were sequenced, and detectable features were limited by the absence of alpha or paired-chain data. A later genetic analysis reported fewer N-insertions in productive TCRs among donors in an Asian-associated ancestry cluster than the roughly 650-donor mean. The earlier analysis of approximately 540 of the donors excluded approximately 15 rarely observed V segments, including chromosome 9 orphons, because counts were too low. Strong co-occurrence of HLA alleles, especially DR and DQ, made assigning TCR associations to individual alleles difficult. Across donors, most TCR sequences were observed very rarely, whereas some public TCRs were present in many individuals. In vitro tests confirmed that a few of the cytomegalovirus-associated TCR beta chains recognize cytomegalovirus antigens. The authors suggested that the approach could potentially be generalized to other disease states and immunological phenotypes. In both the original and validation cohorts, the classifier was reported to diagnose cytomegalovirus status with high specificity and sensitivity. Specific HLA alleles were associated with 15,000 to 20,000 TCR beta sequences at a false discovery rate of 0.05 in a later analysis. HLA typing was unavailable for some donors at each locus, so association tests used only the typed subset. Immune exposure information for the cohort was limited to CMV serostatus. Sequencing depth was assumed to be roughly uniform across donors in the presence/absence analyses, though that assumption may not hold. A group of highly shared sequence variants was considered likely to be a technical artifact of the sequencing pipeline. In a later analysis, the rate of TCR association differed among HLA loci, with DRB1 alleles having the most associated TCRs and HLA-C alleles having the fewest. Because the 87-base-pair reads could not distinguish some IMGT-functional V segments, including TRBV6-2 and TRBV6-3, those segments were excluded. Most CMV-associated TCR beta chains appeared to be HLA-restricted in a later analysis, and the HLA associations seemed to be driven largely by CMV exposure. A further reported finding was that TCR beta sequences accurately predicted the HLA-A and HLA-B alleles for most subjects in the first cohort. A later genetic analysis associated a missense DCLRE1C variant with V-gene and J-gene trimming of TCR beta chains, and an independent cohort replicated the association.

V loses 1 base of germline sequence and J loses 0 bases, and the interval between the two ends is 16 bases. The germline V gene supplies CDR1 KGHSH and CDR2 LQKENI. The CDR3 covers 18 residues, taking in both the cysteine and the phenylalanine. Solely the CDR3 DNA is kept, with 54 bases framed from the first base. In total, over 600 healthy bone marrow donors made up the cohort. At the time of sampling, every cohort member was nominally healthy, though immune exposures that went unrecorded were likely present. The donor tested CMV seronegative, placing the donor among the 352 seronegative members of the cohort. Each donor provided a peripheral blood sample, and peripheral blood mononuclear cells were used for TCR beta sequencing. The Qiagen DNeasy Blood Extraction Kit was used to extract genomic DNA from the blood cell samples. Of note for this clone: It has no known antigen specificity. Within one base of it there is no much larger clone, and no base qualities were kept.

Receptor libraries were prepared by the immunoSEQ multiplex PCR assay. A mixture of 60 forward primers for TCR Vbeta segments and 13 reverse primers for TCR Jbeta segments was used in the multiplex PCR. Amplification of the CDR3 region of rearranged TCR beta genes was performed with a multiplex PCR assay on genomic DNA. The Illumina HiSeq System was used to sequence the amplified TCR beta libraries as 87-base-pair reads. Per the source publication's procedure: A later analysis counted about 82 million unique TCR beta chains across the 500 to 850 repertoires, and 9 million to 14 million of these chains were shared by at least two donors. Raw reads were error-corrected and collapsed into unique sequences with a nearest-neighbor algorithm that merged closely related sequences to remove PCR and sequencing errors. V, D and J gene segments were assigned by aligning CDR3 sequences to IMGT reference sequences. For a sequence to be retained, at least a six-nucleotide match to both a V gene segment and a J gene segment was required. Rearrangements were classified as productive when the CDR3 lacked stop codons and remained in frame with V and J, and all other rearrangements were classified as non-productive. CDR3 was defined by IMGT convention, running from the second conserved V-encoded cysteine to the conserved J-encoded phenylalanine. Sequences without an unambiguous match to a single V gene segment were excluded from the earlier analysis of 450 to 750 of the donors. An earlier analysis of some 500 of the donors classified V segments as functional when productive rearrangements were above 56.7% and as segregating when the standard deviation between donors was above 5%. A statistical classification framework was built for diagnosing cytomegalovirus status from the catalog of TCR beta chain sequences. A later analysis assigned V and J genes by comparing TCR nucleotide sequences with IMGT/GENE-DB human TR gene sequences. Using the TCRdist pipeline, a later analysis assigned CDR3 sequences along with most-parsimonious VDJ recombination scenarios. A later analysis defined each TCR beta chain by its CDR3 amino acid sequence plus V-gene family, and excluded reads lacking a unique V-gene family. As a way to deal with suspected cross-contamination and a sequencing artifact, a later analysis dropped 592 nucleotide sequences that were highly shared and had low generation probability. In a later analysis, a clonal expansion index for each public chain was calculated from normalized within-repertoire ranks of inferred template counts. Generation probabilities in a later analysis came from a VDJ recombination model fitted to out-of-frame rearrangements, and those results were checked against IGoR. Hypergeometric tests were used in a later analysis to score TCR-TCR, TCR-HLA and TCR-CMV co-occurrence, with a repertoire-size bias correction applied to the TCR pairs. In a later analysis, false discovery rates were estimated by permuting HLA or CMV assignments 20 times. In a later analysis, co-occurring TCRs were grouped with DBSCAN, and TCRdist sequence similarity was added when clustering was performed within HLA-allele-positive subsets. Co-occurrence clustering excluded repertoires with fewer than 30,000 or more than 120,000 public chains, plus five with anomalous nucleotide sharing. TCRdb took over this immuneACCESS table, retaining in-frame rearrangements with V and J assigned. Such tables are incomplete; in checked studies, under half of the missing clones stem from an unresolved V gene, and the remainder is unexplained. D and trimming were read from the DNA, whereas the V and J calls and clone size are those reported in that table. This sample lists about 130,000 clones; roughly 83% were detected once. Around 1.3% of the sample goes to the ten largest clones.

The origin of this receptor is a girl aged 2 to 9 in good health and CMV-seronegative. The sample consisted of PBMCs. The receptor chain draws on TRBV18 and TRBJ1-5; no D gene can be assigned with confidence. The CDR3 sequence is CASSPLRPLGNSNQPQHF. Here is the DNA: TGTGCCAGCTCACCACTTCGCCCATTGGGCAATAGCAATCAGCCCCAGCATTTT.